This record covers a single T cell receptor beta chain. Assay used: immunoSEQ multiplex PCR; TCRdb lists only in-frame clones, some missing. The sample lists approximately 110,000 clones; 80% to 95% were seen once. This entry comes from a study of T cell responses to AZD1222 COVID-19 vaccine. Trimming removed 2 bases at V and 4 bases at J, with 26 bases between. Germline V gene data show CDR1 as SGHTA and CDR2 as FQGNSA. This CDR3 spans 19 amino acids. The sequencing here drew on peripheral blood, taken 28 days after the second AZD1222 dose. This TCR was sampled from an adult who received the AZD1222 COVID-19 vaccine. The chain joins TRBV7-2 to TRBJ2-5; tentatively, D is TRBD2 (6 bases). The CDR3 sequence is CASSLFPALRQLGGETQYF. As DNA, the CDR3 is TGTGCCAGCAGCTTATTCCCCGCACTAAGACAGCTGGGGGGAGAGACCCAGTACTTC.